The following is a T cell receptor (beta chain) sequence with its context. Its cognate antigen is unknown. This table comes from immunoSEQ multiplex PCR, and its TCRdb copy is limited to in-frame clones, with some not included. The sample records around 130,000 clones, more than 90% being singletons. This record comes from a study of graft-versus-host responses after intestinal transplantation. Across the study: Multivisceral, liver-intestinal, or isolated intestinal grafts were transplanted into recipients. After anti-thymocyte globulin induction, recipients took tacrolimus and steroids for 2 to 3 years.

Germline values: CDR1 ENHRY, CDR2 SYGVKD. CDR3 length equals 15 residues. Trimming cost V 5 bases and J 2 bases; bases outside gene matches: 7. Sequencing used unstimulated CD4+ T cells sorted from spleen or lymph node cells, obtained before intestinal transplant. V is TRBV10-3 and J is TRBJ2-3; 7 bases align to TRBD1. The receptor's source is a human donor who received an intestinal transplant. CDR3 protein: CAISPGQTNTDTQYF. The CDR3 DNA reads TGTGCCATCAGTCCGGGACAGACCAACACAGATACGCAGTATTTT.